A single sample is the source of the 2 T cell receptor beta chains below, sequenced in a study of blood T cell repertoires in COVID-19 (dated by TCRdb to about 2020). The library was made by the immunoSEQ multiplex PCR assay. TCRdb took this table from immuneACCESS and kept in-frame rearrangements with V and J called. Such tables lack part of the clones; where checked against another copy, unresolved V genes explain under half of the gap, and the rest is unexplained. Recorded for this sample are approximately 170,000 clones; less than 90% of them occurred a single time. Jointly, the top ten make up 6% to 8.5% of the sample. Sample: peripheral blood. All receptors derive from a woman in her 70s with COVID-19, enrolled during active disease.

The chain couples TRBV6-1 to TRBJ2-1, with a weak D call TRBD2 (7 bases). Deletions cut 4 bases from V and 9 bases from J, with 22 bases between. The CDR3 contains 16 residues. Germline assignment: CDR1 MNHNS and CDR2 SASEGT. The CDR3 coding sequence is TGTGCCAGCAGTGTCAAGCGGCTGAGAGGGGGGGGTGAGCAGTTCTTC. It codes for CASSVKRLRGGGEQFF.

This clone was recorded only once. The chain couples TRBV11-2 to TRBJ1-3, with 7 nucleotides matching TRBD1. CDR3 length: 14 residues. V lost 2 bases to trimming and J lost 2 bases; unmatched junction nucleotides: 0. Per the germline V gene, CDR1 is SGHAT and CDR2 is FQNNGV. CDR3 loop: CASSLTGAGNTIYF. CDR3 in DNA: TGTGCCAGCAGCTTAACAGGGGCTGGAAACACCATATATTTT.